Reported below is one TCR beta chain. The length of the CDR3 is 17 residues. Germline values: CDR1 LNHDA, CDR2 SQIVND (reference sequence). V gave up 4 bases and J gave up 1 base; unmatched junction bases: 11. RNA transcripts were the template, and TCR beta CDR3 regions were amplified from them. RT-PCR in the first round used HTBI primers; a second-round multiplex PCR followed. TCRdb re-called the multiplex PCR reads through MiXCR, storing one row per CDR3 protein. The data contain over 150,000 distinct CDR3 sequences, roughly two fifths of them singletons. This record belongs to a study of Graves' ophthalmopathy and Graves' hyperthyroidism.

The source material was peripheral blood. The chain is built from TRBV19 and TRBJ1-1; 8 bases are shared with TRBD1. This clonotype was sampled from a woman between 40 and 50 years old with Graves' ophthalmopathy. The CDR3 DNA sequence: TGTGCCAGTAGTAGAAGACAGGGGAGTTGGTGGAACACTGAAGCTTTCTTT. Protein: CASSRRQGSWWNTEAFF. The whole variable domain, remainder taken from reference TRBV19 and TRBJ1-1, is DGGITQSPKYLFRKEGQNVTLSCEQNLNHDAMYWYRQDPGQGLRLIYYSQIVNDFQKGDIAEGYSVSREKKESFPLTVTSAQKNPTAFYLCASSRRQGSWWNTEAFFGQGTRLTVV.